The clone carrying this T cell receptor beta chain has only a few counts. What it binds is unknown. Sequenced by immunoSEQ multiplex PCR; TCRdb stores in-frame clones only, minus some. This table holds about 140,000 clones, approximately 90% found once. This specimen comes from a study of T cell responses to AZD1222 COVID-19 vaccine. Regarding the study as a whole: Mostly white British, mostly female donors; authors suggested clonal diversity may be underestimated. Spike-specific TCR breadth and depth went up after people got two AZD1222 doses.

This TCR was sampled from an adult in good health. Sequenced here: peripheral blood, sampled on day 0 of AZD1222 vaccination.

The CDR3 protein is CASRARDRGLQPQHF. CDR3 DNA: TGTGCCAGTAGGGCCCGGGACAGGGGGCTTCAGCCCCAGCATTTT. V and J are TRBV19 and TRBJ1-5; 12 bases map to TRBD1. Germline V gives CDR1 LNHDA, CDR2 SQIVND (reference sequence). J lost 6 bases, V lost 6 bases, and 6 bases had no gene match. The CDR3 has 15 amino acids.